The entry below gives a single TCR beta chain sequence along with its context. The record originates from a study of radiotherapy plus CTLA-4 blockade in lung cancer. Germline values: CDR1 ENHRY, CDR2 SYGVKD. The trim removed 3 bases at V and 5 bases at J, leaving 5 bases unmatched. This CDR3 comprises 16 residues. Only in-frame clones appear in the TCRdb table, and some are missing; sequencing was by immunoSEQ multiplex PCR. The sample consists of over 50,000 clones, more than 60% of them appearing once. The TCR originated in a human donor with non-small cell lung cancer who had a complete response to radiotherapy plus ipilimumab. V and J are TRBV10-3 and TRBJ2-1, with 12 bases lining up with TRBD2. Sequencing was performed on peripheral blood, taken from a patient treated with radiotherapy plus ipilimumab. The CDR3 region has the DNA TGTGCCATCAGTGACCCTAGCGGGGGGGCCGACAATGAGCAGTTCTTC. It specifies CAISDPSGGADNEQFF.